This T cell receptor (beta chain) was profiled in a study of beta chain features in type 1 diabetes. The study, taken as a whole, reports: For type 1 diabetes patients, VDJ junctions showed fewer insertions and more deletions. TCRB CDR3s were moderately but significantly shorter in Type 1 diabetes patients in all four CD4+ subsets.

This clone was seen a few times. Antigen specificity is unknown. Investigators reverse transcribed all isolated RNA, so they sequenced expressed TCRB transcripts. TCRdb's table, derived via immunoSEQ multiplex PCR, lists solely in-frame clones and lacks some. This table has under 150,000 clones, less than 9% appearing once. This sequence originates from a woman in her 30s in good health. The sequencing input was central memory CD4+ T cells from blood.

The CDR3 DNA is TGTGCCAGCAGCTTAATCGAGGCCAGCACAGATACGCAGTATTTT. Translation gives CASSLIEASTDTQYF. The rearrangement links TRBV11-2 to TRBJ2-3; D unclear. This CDR3 is 15 amino acids long. CDR1 SGHAT and CDR2 FQNNGV come from the germline V gene. V gave up 2 bases and J gave up 0 bases, with 9 bases separating them.